Below are 31 T cell receptor beta chains sequenced from a single sample in a study of blood T cell repertoires in COVID-19. The data were produced by immunoSEQ multiplex PCR, yet TCRdb's version contains in-frame clones alone and is incomplete. The table records about 160,000 clones, under 95% of them present only once. Specimen: peripheral blood. The source of these receptors is a man between 60 and 75 years old with active or convalescent COVID-19.

V gene TRBV6-5 combines with J gene TRBJ1-1, with TRBD1 identical over 7 bases. Germline V lookup: CDR1 MNHEY, CDR2 SVGAGI. Trimming removed 6 bases from V and 3 bases from J; junction bases left unmatched: 7. This CDR3 spans 14 amino acids. Written as DNA, the CDR3 is TGTGCCAGCAGGCGGACAGGAGGGGACACTGAAGCTTTCTTT. It specifies CASRRTGGDTEAFF.

This clone was recorded a few times. The chain joins TRBV11-2 to TRBJ2-7; maybe TRBD1 (6 bases). Germline CDR1 SGHAT, CDR2 FQNNGV. Trimming stripped 5 bases from V and 3 bases from J, with 14 bases between. The CDR3 loop spans 14 amino acids. The CDR3 region has the DNA TGTGCCAGCAGCCCGTGGACAGTAAGCTACGAGCAGTACTTC. Protein product: CASSPWTVSYEQYF. Drawing the rest from reference TRBV11-2 and TRBJ2-7, the complete variable domain is EAGVAQSPRYKIIEKRQSVAFWCNPISGHATLYWYQQILGQGPKLLIQFQNNGVVDDSQLPKDRFSAERLKGVDSTLKIQPAKLEDSAVYLCASSPWTVSYEQYFGPGTRLTVT.

This chain joins TRBV11-2 and TRBJ1-4; the D gene is possibly TRBD1 (6 bases). Germline V gene data show CDR1 as SGHAT and CDR2 as FQNNGV. The V end was cut by 5 bases, the J end by 8 bases, with 18 bases between. This CDR3 spans 15 amino acids. CDR3 coding DNA: TGTGCCAGCAGCCCCTCGGCGGGGGGCTGGGAAAAACTGTTTTTT. Its protein product is CASSPSAGGWEKLFF. The full variable domain, with the rest looked up from reference TRBV11-2 and TRBJ1-4, is EAGVAQSPRYKIIEKRQSVAFWCNPISGHATLYWYQQILGQGPKLLIQFQNNGVVDDSQLPKDRFSAERLKGVDSTLKIQPAKLEDSAVYLCASSPSAGGWEKLFFGSGTQLSVL.

The chain joins TRBV5-4 to TRBJ2-7; 14 bases are shared with TRBD2. Germline-derived CDR1 and CDR2 are SGHNT and YYREEE (reference sequence). The trim removed 3 bases at V and 4 bases at J, leaving 9 bases unmatched. CDR3 length equals 17 residues. CDR3 loop: CASSSGLAGGAIYEQYF. CDR3 DNA sequence: TGTGCCAGCAGCTCCGGACTAGCGGGAGGCGCGATTTACGAGCAGTACTTC.

J is TRBJ1-1 and V is TRBV12-3 or TRBV12-4; 7 nucleotides align to TRBD1. Trimming took 5 bases from V and 10 from J; bases not matched to a gene: 4. CDR3 length: 11 amino acids. CDR3 in DNA: TGTGCCAGCAGTCGGGACAGACCAGCTTTCTTT. It translates to CASSRDRPAFF.

The chain joins TRBV11-2 to TRBJ1-5; maybe TRBD1 (6 bases). The CDR3 extends over 13 amino acids. Per the germline V gene, CDR1 is SGHAT and CDR2 is FQNNGV. V lost 5 bases, J lost 7 bases, and 12 bases lay in between. CDR3 amino acids: CASSHPGAQPQHF. The CDR3 bases are TGTGCCAGCAGCCATCCAGGGGCCCAGCCCCAGCATTTT.

The genes are TRBV28 and TRBJ2-5, with 10 bases that match TRBD2. Germline trimming cut 4 bases from V and 5 bases from J; bases unmatched to any gene: 16. The CDR3 spans 18 residues. Germline values: CDR1 MDHEN, CDR2 SYDVKM. The DNA for the CDR3 is TGTGCCAGCAGTTCCAAAATAGCGGGAGGCCAACCCAGGGAGACCCAGTACTTC. It encodes CASSSKIAGGQPRETQYF.

The gene calls are TRBV11-3 and TRBJ1-1; the D is unclear. This CDR3 has 15 amino acids. The V end lost 5 bases, the J end lost 0 bases, and 13 bases lay between the germline ends. Germline V gives CDR1 SGHNT, CDR2 YENEEA. DNA of the CDR3: TGTGCCAGCAGCCGAACGGGGAATATGAACACTGAAGCTTTCTTT. Translation gives CASSRTGNMNTEAFF.

The chain has TRBV6-6 and TRBJ1-2, with a weak D call TRBD1 (5 bases). The CDR3 totals 15 residues. Germline assignment: CDR1 MNHNY and CDR2 SVGAGI (reference sequence). V gave up 4 bases and J gave up 4 bases, with 16 bases separating them. CDR3 nucleotides: TGTGCCAGCAGTTTAATTTTGTCGGGGGTCTATGGCTACACCTTC. This codes for CASSLILSGVYGYTF.

The gene calls are TRBV3-1 (or the pseudogene TRBV3-2) and TRBJ2-1; 11 nucleotides agree with TRBD2. The germline gives CDR1 LGHDT, CDR2 YNNKEL (reference sequence). V was clipped by 0 bases and J by 8 bases; unmatched bases: 6. This CDR3 region has 16 residues. The CDR3 DNA sequence: TGTGCCAGCAGCCAAGAGGTTAGCGGGGGGGCTTATGAGCAGTTCTTC. This codes for CASSQEVSGGAYEQFF.

This sequence joins TRBV3-1 (or the pseudogene TRBV3-2) and TRBJ1-2, with D perhaps TRBD1 (6 bases). This CDR3 is 16 amino acids long. Per germline, CDR1 LGHDT and CDR2 YNNKEL (reference sequence). V was cut by 3 bases and J by 7 bases, with 21 bases left in between. CDR3 nucleotides: TGTGCCAGCAGCCAGGATTCAGGGGTCGCCACCGGTGGCTACACCTTC. Residues: CASSQDSGVATGGYTF.

The chain has TRBV19 and TRBJ1-1, with 7 nucleotides matching TRBD1. There are 15 residues in the CDR3. The J segment lost 1 base and the V segment lost 6 bases, leaving 8 bases of the junction unmatched. Germline CDR1 reads LNHDA; CDR2 reads SQIVND (reference sequence). The CDR3: CASSHSDRRNTEAFF. The CDR3 DNA reads TGTGCCAGTAGCCACTCGGACAGGAGGAACACTGAAGCTTTCTTT.

The rearrangement links TRBV10-3 to TRBJ1-1; 10 bases are shared with TRBD1. The CDR3 loop spans 14 amino acids. Looked up from germline, CDR1 is ENHRY and CDR2 is SYGVKD. The ends lost 10 bases at V and 4 bases at J; junction bases unmatched: 9. The CDR3 reads CASATGGRGTEAFF. The CDR3 DNA reads TGTGCCAGCGCGACAGGGGGCAGAGGCACTGAAGCTTTCTTT.

The chain joins TRBV5-6 to TRBJ2-3; 9 nucleotides align to TRBD2. J lost 2 bases, V lost 2 bases, and 9 bases had no gene match. CDR3 length equals 17 residues. Germline V gives CDR1 SGHDT, CDR2 YYEEEE. The DNA for the CDR3 is TGTGCCAGCAGCTTAAAGACTAGCGGTCCTCTCACAGATACGCAGTATTTT. Amino acid sequence: CASSLKTSGPLTDTQYF.

This chain uses TRBV3-1 (or the pseudogene TRBV3-2) with TRBJ1-2, with 11 positions matching TRBD1. Germline loops: CDR1 LGHDT, CDR2 YNNKEL (reference sequence). V lost 4 bases and J lost 6; bases outside the gene matches: 4. This CDR3 spans 14 amino acids. The CDR3 reads CASSPRTGGHGYTF. The CDR3 bases are TGTGCCAGCAGCCCCCGGACAGGGGGCCATGGCTACACCTTC.

The V gene is TRBV6-6, the J gene TRBJ1-1; the D is unclear. This CDR3 spans 12 amino acids. The V gene lost 4 bases and the J gene lost 0 bases, with 3 bases spanning the gap. CDR1 is MNHNY and CDR2 is SVGAGI in the germline V gene (reference sequence). CDR3 DNA sequence: TGTGCCAGCAGTTCCGTGAACACTGAAGCTTTCTTT. Translating it yields CASSSVNTEAFF.

The rearrangement links TRBV4-2 to TRBJ1-2, with TRBD1 matching 7 bases. The V segment lost 1 base and the J segment 4 bases; nucleotides outside the gene matches: 3. Looked up from germline, CDR1 is LGHNA and CDR2 is YNFKEQ. The CDR3 consists of 14 residues. The CDR3 bases are TGTGCCAGCAGCCAAGGTACAGGGGTCTATGGCTACACCTTC. Translating it yields CASSQGTGVYGYTF.

This rearrangement joins TRBV19 to TRBJ2-6; no clear D gene. Per the germline V gene, CDR1 is LNHDA and CDR2 is SQIVND (reference sequence). V dropped 4 bases and J dropped 0 bases, with 13 bases sitting between them. The CDR3 consists of 17 residues. CDR3 nucleotides: TGTGCCAGTAGTAGGGTAGGCGGATCCTCTGGGGCCAACGTCCTGACTTTC. This gives the protein CASSRVGGSSGANVLTF. Together with reference TRBV19 and TRBJ2-6, the CDR3 gives the full variable domain: DGGITQSPKYLFRKEGQNVTLSCEQNLNHDAMYWYRQDPGQGLRLIYYSQIVNDFQKGDIAEGYSVSREKKESFPLTVTSAQKNPTAFYLCASSRVGGSSGANVLTFGAGSRLTVL.

CDR3 nucleotides: TGCGCCAGCAGTGATTCTAGCGGGGGAACTAGCACAGATACGCAGTATTTT. Encoded protein: CASSDSSGGTSTDTQYF. This chain uses TRBV10-1 with TRBJ2-3, with 10 bases that match TRBD2. The V gene's germline CDR1 is WNHNN and CDR2 SYGVQD (reference sequence). Unmatched junction bases numbered 6, after V lost 3 bases and J lost 0 bases. The length of the CDR3 is 17 residues.

The chain has TRBV19 and TRBJ1-5, with 8 bases lining up with TRBD1. The trim removed 3 bases at V and 2 bases at J, leaving 3 bases unmatched. Germline loops: CDR1 LNHDA, CDR2 SQIVND (reference sequence). The CDR3 length is 15 residues. CDR3 loop: CASSIWGQGNQPQHF. The CDR3 nucleotides are TGTGCCAGTAGTATCTGGGGACAGGGCAATCAGCCCCAGCATTTT.

The V call is TRBV6-5, the J call TRBJ1-3; D is unresolved. Per the germline V gene, CDR1 is MNHEY and CDR2 is SVGAGI. V lost 6 bases and J 0 bases, leaving 6 bases between the germline ends. The CDR3 is 13 amino acids. This CDR3 reads CASSKSSGNTIYF. Written as DNA, the CDR3 is TGTGCCAGCAGCAAGAGCTCTGGAAACACCATATATTTT.

V usage is TRBV30 and J usage is TRBJ1-4; D is unresolved. Germline values: CDR1 GTSNPN, CDR2 SVGIG (reference sequence). CDR3 size: 14 residues. The V gene lost 2 bases and the J gene lost 4 bases, with 11 bases spanning the gap. The CDR3 protein is CAWSLGWNNEKLFF. The CDR3 DNA sequence: TGTGCCTGGAGTCTCGGGTGGAATAATGAAAAACTGTTTTTT. The whole variable domain, filled in from reference TRBV30 and TRBJ1-4, reads SQTIHQWPATLVQPVGSPLSLECTVEGTSNPNLYWYRQAAGRGLQLLFYSVGIGQISSEVPQNLSASRPQDRQFILSSKKLLLSDSGFYLCAWSLGWNNEKLFFGSGTQLSVL.

The J gene is TRBJ1-3, the V gene TRBV6-1, with 7 bases matching TRBD1. CDR3 size: 16 residues. V lost 4 bases to trimming and J lost 0 bases; unmatched junction nucleotides: 6. CDR1 is MNHNS, CDR2 SASEGT, per germline. The CDR3 loop reads CASSAGTAPSGNTIYF. In DNA, the CDR3 is TGTGCCAGCAGTGCTGGGACAGCTCCCTCTGGAAACACCATATATTTT.

The chain combines TRBV27 with TRBJ2-5, with 7 positions matching TRBD2. Germline-derived CDR1 and CDR2 are MNHEY and SMNVEV (reference sequence). J was trimmed by 2 bases and V by 5 bases; bases with no gene match: 8. This CDR3 is built from 15 residues. DNA for the CDR3: TGTGCCAGCAGTCCCTGGGACTACCTGCAAGAGACCCAGTACTTC. The encoded protein is CASSPWDYLQETQYF.

This rearrangement joins TRBV9 to TRBJ1-3; 10 nucleotides align to TRBD1. CDR3 size: 17 residues. Germline CDR1 reads SGDLS; CDR2 reads YYNGEE. The trim removed 5 bases at V and 0 bases at J, leaving 8 bases unmatched. The CDR3 coding sequence is TGTGCCAGCAGTAGCCTGGACAGGGGGAGCTCTGGAAACACCATATATTTT. It is translated as CASSSLDRGSSGNTIYF.

The V call is TRBV27, the J call TRBJ2-7; maybe TRBD2 (6 bases). CDR3 length: 14 amino acids. Germline CDR1 MNHEY, CDR2 SMNVEV (reference sequence). The V end lost 2 bases, the J end lost 7 bases, and 15 bases lay between the germline ends. As DNA, the CDR3 is TGTGCCAGCAGTTTAGTGTGGACTATAGCGGAGCAGTACTTC. Translated: CASSLVWTIAEQYF.

V is TRBV14 and J is TRBJ2-3, with 14 bases fitting TRBD2. V gave up 0 bases and J gave up 6 bases; unmatched junction bases: 5. Germline V CDR1 and CDR2: SGHDN, FVKESK. The CDR3 runs 17 residues. In DNA, the CDR3 is TGTGCCAGCAGCCAAGATTTATGGACTAGCGGGGGGGATACGCAGTATTTT. Encoded protein: CASSQDLWTSGGDTQYF.

V usage is TRBV7-8 and J usage is TRBJ2-6; D call uncertain. V dropped 5 bases and J dropped 0 bases, with 14 bases sitting between them. The germline gives CDR1 SGHVS, CDR2 FQNEAQ. The CDR3 length is 17 residues. This CDR3 reads CASSPKEHSSGANVLTF. The CDR3 DNA reads as TGTGCCAGCAGCCCGAAAGAGCACAGCTCTGGGGCCAACGTCCTGACTTTC.

This rearrangement joins TRBV12-3 or TRBV12-4 to TRBJ2-3, with D unclear. V lost 4 bases and J lost 4, with 9 bases in between. This CDR3 is built from 13 residues. The CDR3 sequence: CASSSYSPDTQYF. For the CDR3, the DNA is TGTGCCAGCAGTTCATACAGCCCAGATACGCAGTATTTT.

V gene TRBV15 combines with J gene TRBJ1-6; 7 nucleotides agree with TRBD1. The germline V gene has CDR1 LNHNV and CDR2 YYDKDF (reference sequence). V shed 1 base and J 2 bases; nucleotides not matched to a gene: 5. CDR3 length: 17 residues. As DNA, the CDR3 is TGTGCCACCAGCAGAGGTCAGGGGGGAACCTATAATTCACCCCTCCACTTT. This encodes CATSRGQGGTYNSPLHF. Filled out from reference TRBV15 and TRBJ1-6, the complete variable domain reads DAMVIQNPRYQVTQFGKPVTLSCSQTLNHNVMYWYQQKSSQAPKLLFHYYDKDFNNEADTPDNFQSRRPNTSFCFLDIRSPGLGDTAMYLCATSRGQGGTYNSPLHFGNGTRLTVT.

The rearrangement joins TRBV2 to TRBJ2-1; D is ambiguous. Germline CDR1 SNHLY, CDR2 FYNNEI. The CDR3 loop spans 13 amino acids. Trimming pared 3 bases from V and 2 bases from J, leaving 5 bases between. CDR3 residues: CASSDSTYNEQFF. The CDR3 coding sequence is TGTGCCAGCAGTGACAGTACCTACAATGAGCAGTTCTTC.